Below are 24 T cell receptor beta chains sequenced from a single sample in a study of cytomegalovirus exposure and HLA in healthy donors. It was with 60 Vbeta and 13 Jbeta primers that the PCR ran. Clones were read by immunoSEQ multiplex PCR, and TCRdb kept only the in-frame ones, dropping some. Its table records some 150,000 clones. The sample comprised PBMCs. The receptors here all came from a woman aged 18-30 years in good health and CMV-seronegative.

The chain has TRBV7-9 and TRBJ2-2, with TRBD2 as a possible D gene (7 bases). Trimming cost V 5 bases and J 1 base, with 11 bases left between them. The CDR3 is 15 amino acids. Germline-derived CDR1 and CDR2 are SEHNR and FQNEAQ (reference sequence). The CDR3 DNA reads as TGTGCCAGCAGCCAGGGGAGGGAGAACACCGGGGAGCTGTTTTTT. It encodes CASSQGRENTGELFF.

In terms of frequency, this clone is medium-sized (0.01 to 0.1%). The chain is built from TRBV5-8 and TRBJ1-2; D is perhaps TRBD1 (6 bases). Trimming cost V 4 bases and J 10 bases, with 26 bases left between them. This CDR3 is 16 amino acids long. Looked up from germline, CDR1 is SGHTS and CDR2 is YDEGEE. CDR3 nucleotide sequence: TGTGCCAGCAGCCTACTAGGAGGACTCGATACAGGGCACTACACCTTC. It is translated as CASSLLGGLDTGHYTF.

The chain carries TRBV2 and TRBJ1-1; 7 nucleotides match TRBD1. CDR1 is SNHLY, CDR2 FYNNEI, per germline. The V segment lost 4 bases and the J segment 7 bases; nucleotides outside the gene matches: 3. This CDR3 comprises 12 residues. The chain's CDR3 is CASSGRGDEAFF. CDR3 coding DNA: TGTGCCAGCAGTGGCAGGGGGGATGAAGCTTTCTTT.

The chain links TRBV5-1 to TRBJ2-1; TRBD2 aligns across 7 bases. From germline, CDR1 is SGHRS and CDR2 YFSETQ. The ends lost 0 bases at V and 0 bases at J; junction bases unmatched: 3. The CDR3 sequence is 16 residues long. CDR3 bases: TGCGCCAGCAGCTTGGGGGACTATAGCTCCTACAATGAGCAGTTCTTC. Amino acids: CASSLGDYSSYNEQFF.

The J gene is TRBJ2-1, the V gene TRBV7-8; D remains ambiguous. V was pared by 2 bases and J by 3 bases, with 11 bases between. The CDR3 length is 15 residues. Germline V gives CDR1 SGHVS, CDR2 FQNEAQ. CDR3 sequence reads: CASSLLASNYNEQFF. As DNA, the CDR3 is TGTGCCAGCAGCTTATTAGCTAGTAACTACAATGAGCAGTTCTTC.

This chain links TRBV15 with TRBJ2-7, with TRBD2 identical over 7 bases. The germline CDR1 and CDR2 sequences are LNHNV and YYDKDF (reference sequence). The CDR3 has 15 residues. Germline trimming cut 0 bases from V and 0 bases from J; bases unmatched to any gene: 2. The CDR3 DNA reads TGTGCCACCAGCAGAGAGGGGGGGGGCTCCTACGAGCAGTACTTC. Protein sequence: CATSREGGGSYEQYF.

This chain links TRBV6-5 with TRBJ2-1; TRBD2 agrees at 7 bases. The junction had 9 bases not matched to a gene; V was cut back by 6 bases and J by 4 bases. The CDR3 has 15 residues. Germline values: CDR1 MNHEY, CDR2 SVGAGI. The CDR3 sequence: CASSPLRESYNEQFF. The CDR3 DNA is TGTGCCAGCAGCCCCCTGCGGGAGTCTTACAATGAGCAGTTCTTC.

This chain connects TRBV9 to TRBJ2-3; 10 bases fit TRBD2. Germline loops: CDR1 SGDLS, CDR2 YYNGEE. The CDR3 has 17 residues. Trimming took 0 bases from V and 2 from J; bases not matched to a gene: 6. The CDR3 spells CASSVGTSGPLTDTQYF. Written as DNA, the CDR3 is TGTGCCAGCAGCGTAGGGACTAGCGGTCCCCTCACAGATACGCAGTATTTT.

In the case of this clone: The junction does not match germline at one end; this may be a read error. V gene TRBV5-4 combines with J gene TRBJ1-1, with TRBD1 as a possible D gene (6 bases). The CDR3 is 15 residues long. The germline gives CDR1 SGHNT, CDR2 YYREEE (reference sequence). The CDR3 nucleotides are TGTGCCGGCAGCTTGGGTGTGGGGGCGCGCACTGAAGCTTTCTTT. Amino acids: CAGSLGVGARTEAFF.

The V and J genes are TRBV5-4 and TRBJ2-7; possible D gene TRBD1, 6 bases. V was cut by 4 bases and J by 3 bases, with 14 bases left in between. Germline CDR1 reads SGHNT; CDR2 reads YYREEE (reference sequence). The CDR3 consists of 14 residues. CDR3 DNA sequence: TGTGCCAGCAGCCGTAATGGGGACATCTACGAGCAGTACTTC. Translation gives CASSRNGDIYEQYF. The variable domain in full, with the rest retrieved from reference TRBV5-4 and TRBJ2-7, is ETGVTQSPTHLIKTRGQQVTLRCSSQSGHNTVSWYQQALGQGPQFIFQYYREEENGRGNFPPRFSGLQFPNYSSELNVNALELDDSALYLCASSRNGDIYEQYFGPGTRLTVT.

The CDR3 DNA sequence: TGTGCCAGCAGCTTAGAGCGTATTTACGAGCAGTTCTTC. This gives the protein CASSLERIYEQFF. The J gene is TRBJ2-1, the V gene TRBV7-8; D remains ambiguous. Trimming cost V 1 base and J 10 bases, with 11 bases left between them. The CDR3 runs 13 residues. CDR1 is SGHVS, CDR2 FQNEAQ, per germline.

The chain has TRBV5-8 and TRBJ2-3, with D possibly TRBD2 on 5 matching bases. In germline, CDR1 is SGHTS, CDR2 YDEGEE. The germline V and J ends were trimmed by 5 bases and 6 bases, with 19 bases remaining between them. The length of the CDR3 is 15 residues. DNA of the CDR3: TGTGCCAGCAGGGTTGACTACTCAAGTTCGGATACGCAGTATTTT. Its protein is CASRVDYSSSDTQYF.

DNA for the CDR3: TGTGCCAGCAGTTCCGGGTTTAGTGAGCAGTTCTTC. This gives the protein CASSSGFSEQFF. This chain connects TRBV27 to TRBJ2-1, with D uncertain. This CDR3 is built from 12 residues. The V gene's germline CDR1 is MNHEY and CDR2 SMNVEV (reference sequence). The V and J ends lost 4 bases and 9 bases respectively, with 10 bases between them.

The chain recombines TRBV19 with TRBJ2-7; D might be TRBD1 (6 bases). Germline V gives CDR1 LNHDA, CDR2 SQIVND (reference sequence). Deletions cut 2 bases from V and 6 bases from J, with 14 bases between. This CDR3 contains 14 residues. Here the CDR3 reads CASSINRELSEQYF. CDR3 bases: TGTGCCAGTAGTATAAACAGGGAGCTCTCCGAGCAGTACTTC.

CDR3 protein: CASSPAGQTDEKLFF. CDR3 nucleotides: TGCGCCAGCAGCCCAGCAGGGCAGACGGATGAAAAACTGTTTTTT. This sequence joins TRBV5-1 and TRBJ1-4, with D possibly matching TRBD1 (5 bases). Between the trimmed V and J ends, which lost 4 bases and 6 bases, there was a span of 16 bases. The CDR3 has 15 amino acids. Looked up from germline, CDR1 is SGHRS and CDR2 is YFSETQ.

The V and J genes are TRBV5-1 and TRBJ2-7; the match to TRBD2 covers 13 bases. After removal of 3 bases from V and 2 bases from J, the junction contained 11 bases not matched to a gene. Germline CDR1 reads SGHRS; CDR2 reads YFSETQ. The CDR3 runs 18 residues. CDR3 protein: CASSYGLAGASTAYEQYF. CDR3 sequence (DNA): TGCGCCAGCAGCTACGGACTAGCGGGAGCTTCGACCGCCTACGAGCAGTACTTC.

V is TRBV6-6 and J is TRBJ1-5; D might be TRBD1 (6 bases). The CDR3 sequence is 15 residues long. Germline V gene data show CDR1 as MNHNY and CDR2 as SVGAGI (reference sequence). V lost 2 bases to trimming and J lost 7 bases, with 15 bases between them. The CDR3, as DNA: TGTGCCAGCAGTTACCTGGATCAGGGGTTGCAGCCCCAGCATTTT. Protein: CASSYLDQGLQPQHF.

The gene calls are TRBV28 and TRBJ1-1; 10 bases agree with TRBD1. The CDR3 has 14 residues. J lost 7 bases, V lost 5 bases, and 7 bases had no gene match. Germline V gives CDR1 MDHEN, CDR2 SYDVKM. CDR3 in amino acids: CASSPHRDRGEAFF. The CDR3 nucleotides are TGTGCCAGCAGTCCCCACCGGGACAGGGGTGAAGCTTTCTTT.

The chain links TRBV10-3 to TRBJ2-2; TRBD1 agrees at 9 bases. The V and J ends lost 7 bases and 5 bases, in that order; junction bases with no gene match: 14. CDR1 is ENHRY and CDR2 is SYGVKD in the germline V gene. The CDR3 spans 17 residues. DNA for the CDR3: TGTGCCATCATGAGCAGTCCGGGACAGGGAGGAACCGGGGAGCTGTTTTTT. Translated, it gives CAIMSSPGQGGTGELFF.

The CDR3 sequence is CATSGLAYNEQFF. In DNA, the CDR3 is TGTGCCACCTCAGGACTAGCCTACAATGAGCAGTTCTTC. The chain employs TRBV19 and TRBJ2-1, with TRBD2 matching 7 bases. Germline lookup yields CDR1 LNHDA and CDR2 SQIVND (reference sequence). V was clipped by 10 bases and J by 2 bases; unmatched bases: 5. The CDR3 is 13 residues long.

The chain carries TRBV23-1 and TRBJ1-5; D is unresolved. TRBV23-1 is noted as an ORF with a role that remains uncertain. V lost 11 bases and J 11 bases, leaving 7 bases between the germline ends. This CDR3 region has 8 residues. CDR3: CAPRAQHF. Here the CDR3 DNA reads TGCGCCCCCCGGGCCCAGCATTTT.

The J gene is TRBJ2-3, the V gene TRBV11-2, with TRBD2 matching over 7 bases. This CDR3 contains 15 residues. Unmatched junction bases numbered 9, after V lost 5 bases and J lost 4 bases. Germline-derived CDR1 and CDR2 are SGHAT and FQNNGV. CDR3 in DNA: TGTGCCAGCAGCGCACAGACTAGCATGGCAGATACGCAGTATTTT. This translates into CASSAQTSMADTQYF.

The J gene is TRBJ1-5, the V gene TRBV6-8; possible D gene TRBD1, 6 bases. V was clipped by 8 bases and J by 2 bases, with 31 bases between them. Looked up from germline, CDR1 is MNHGY and CDR2 is SAAAGT. The CDR3 sequence is 20 residues long. CDR3 DNA sequence: TGTGCCAGCTACACTACTCCTACCGACAGGCGAAAATCCCGCAATCAGCCCCAGCATTTT. It encodes CASYTTPTDRRKSRNQPQHF.

V and J are TRBV5-1 and TRBJ1-2, with TRBD1 matching 9 bases. This CDR3 comprises 14 residues. Germline CDR1 SGHRS, CDR2 YFSETQ. The junction had 4 bases not matched to a gene; V was cut back by 4 bases and J by 3 bases. The CDR3 loop is CASSGDRGDYGYTF. The CDR3, as DNA: TGCGCCAGCAGCGGAGACAGGGGGGACTATGGCTACACCTTC.